The source of this T cell receptor beta chain is a study of T cells in Graves' hyperthyroidism and ophthalmopathy. Study observations and caveats: A model using 13 V-J features told ophthalmopathy apart from stable hyperthyroidism.

Amplified TCR beta CDR3 regions came from RNA transcripts. First-round RT-PCR targeting the TCR CDR3 was performed with the HTBI primer set. TCRdb redid the calling of the multiplex PCR reads with MiXCR, one entry per CDR3 protein. The table records under 550,000 distinct CDR3 sequences, roughly 15% of them present only once. This clonotype showed up just a few times. What it binds is not known. Patients counted as stable if ophthalmopathy did not develop within 18 months. Exclusion of patients followed from uncontrolled infection, other autoimmune disease, pregnancy or lactation. This CDR3 spans 15 amino acids. Trimming took off 3 bases at V and 5 bases at J, with 17 bases between the two ends. Germline CDR1 LNHDA, CDR2 SQIVND (reference sequence).

Sequencing used blood. This TCR came from a woman aged 18-29 years with Graves' hyperthyroidism. This sequence joins TRBV19 and TRBJ2-7; D tentatively fits TRBD1 or TRBD2 (6 bases each). The CDR3 loop is CASSILPGAGDEQYF. CDR3 sequence (DNA): TGTGCCAGTAGTATCCTCCCGGGGGCAGGAGACGAGCAGTACTTC.